The rows below give T cell receptor beta chains drawn from one sample of a study of T cells in Graves' hyperthyroidism and ophthalmopathy. TCRdb analysed the multiplex PCR reads with MiXCR anew, one entry per CDR3 protein. The sample has about 610,000 distinct CDR3 sequences; around 46% are singletons. The sample consisted of peripheral blood or thyroid tissue (not recorded which). These receptors were obtained from a woman aged 18-29 years with Graves' hyperthyroidism. The CDR3 runs from the conserved cysteine through the conserved F or W. D genes are given only for firm matches. Size is omitted from some rows. Given values are once, few, many or a class for expanded clones.

j_call: TRBJ1-1
clone_size: NA
v_call: TRBV18
d_call: NA
cdr3_aa: CASSPSGRRNTEAFF
cdr3_nt: TGTGCCAGCTCCCCTAGTGGCAGGAGGAACACTGAAGCTTTCTTT

j_call: TRBJ2-7
clone_size: NA
v_call: TRBV5-4
d_call: NA
cdr3_aa: CVSSLGRTYEQYF
cdr3_nt: TGTGTCAGCAGCTTAGGCCGGACCTACGAGCAGTACTTC

j_call: TRBJ2-7
clone_size: many
v_call: TRBV7-2
d_call: TRBD2
cdr3_aa: CASSYNSGGVYEQYF
cdr3_nt: TGTGCCAGCAGCTATAATAGCGGGGGGGTCTACGAGCAGTACTTC

j_call: TRBJ2-7
clone_size: NA
v_call: TRBV7-6
d_call: NA
cdr3_aa: CASSPEPGEIHEQYF
cdr3_nt: TGTGCCAGCAGCCCCGAGCCGGGCGAGATTCACGAGCAGTACTTC

j_call: TRBJ1-1
clone_size: many
v_call: TRBV29-1
d_call: TRBD1
cdr3_aa: CSVVGQGGTEAFF
cdr3_nt: TGCAGCGTTGTGGGACAGGGGGGCACTGAAGCTTTCTTT

j_call: TRBJ1-2
clone_size: many
v_call: TRBV10-3
d_call: NA
cdr3_aa: CANSGLTGYTF
cdr3_nt: TGTGCCAATTCAGGGTTAACGGGCTACACCTTC

j_call: TRBJ1-4
clone_size: many
v_call: TRBV9
d_call: NA
cdr3_aa: CASSVDGRLNEKLFF
cdr3_nt: TGTGCCAGCAGCGTAGACGGGAGGCTTAATGAAAAACTGTTTTTT

j_call: TRBJ2-7
clone_size: many
v_call: TRBV2
d_call: NA
cdr3_aa: CASHREMSSYEQYF
cdr3_nt: TGTGCCAGCCACCGGGAGATGAGCTCCTACGAGCAGTACTTC

j_call: TRBJ2-7
clone_size: NA
v_call: TRBV19
d_call: NA
cdr3_aa: CARSGYEQYF
cdr3_nt: TGTGCCAGATCAGGTTACGAGCAGTACTTC

j_call: TRBJ1-1
clone_size: NA
v_call: TRBV29-1
d_call: NA
cdr3_aa: CTVALRGRGSALGASF
cdr3_nt: TGCACCGTTGCCCTCCGGGGCAGGGGTTCAGCTCTGGGGGCTTCCTTT

j_call: TRBJ2-5
clone_size: NA
v_call: TRBV27
d_call: NA
cdr3_aa: CASRKGGTQETQYF
cdr3_nt: TGTGCCAGCAGGAAAGGGGGAACCCAAGAGACCCAGTACTTC

j_call: TRBJ1-2
clone_size: NA
v_call: TRBV29-1
d_call: NA
cdr3_aa: CSTITGNYGYTF
cdr3_nt: TGCAGCACAATCACAGGGAACTATGGCTACACCTTC

j_call: TRBJ2-5
clone_size: NA
v_call: TRBV29-1
d_call: NA
cdr3_aa: CSSMQGTQETQYF
cdr3_nt: TGCAGCAGTATGCAGGGGACCCAAGAGACCCAGTACTTC

j_call: TRBJ2-5
clone_size: NA
v_call: TRBV3-1
d_call: TRBD1
cdr3_aa: CASSQPPGQQETQYF
cdr3_nt: TGTGCCAGCAGCCAACCCCCGGGACAGCAAGAGACCCAGTACTTC

j_call: TRBJ2-1
clone_size: NA
v_call: TRBV29-1
d_call: TRBD2
cdr3_aa: CSQASGAYNEQFF
cdr3_nt: TGCAGCCAAGCTAGCGGAGCCTACAATGAGCAGTTCTTC

j_call: TRBJ2-7
clone_size: many
v_call: TRBV27
d_call: NA
cdr3_aa: CASSLLGSEQYF
cdr3_nt: TGTGCCAGCAGTTTATTAGGATCCGAGCAGTACTTC

j_call: TRBJ2-5
clone_size: NA
v_call: TRBV15
d_call: NA
cdr3_aa: CATSRTTQYF
cdr3_nt: TGTGCCACCAGCAGAACGACCCAGTACTTC

j_call: TRBJ2-7
clone_size: NA
v_call: TRBV7-8
d_call: TRBD2
cdr3_aa: CASSPGSGRAAVQYF
cdr3_nt: TGTGCCAGCAGCCCGGGAAGCGGGAGGGCCGCGGTGCAGTACTTC

j_call: TRBJ2-2
clone_size: few
v_call: TRBV10-3
d_call: TRBD2
cdr3_aa: CATWTSGNTGELFF
cdr3_nt: TGTGCCACTTGGACTAGCGGGAACACCGGGGAGCTGTTTTTT

j_call: TRBJ2-3
clone_size: few
v_call: TRBV2
d_call: NA
cdr3_aa: CASSESIQYF
cdr3_nt: TGTGCCAGCTCAGAATCAATCCAGTATTTT

j_call: TRBJ1-4
clone_size: many
v_call: TRBV7-9
d_call: NA
cdr3_aa: CASSPPADSSYEKLFF
cdr3_nt: TGTGCCAGCAGCCCCCCAGCGGACAGTAGTTATGAAAAACTGTTTTTT

j_call: TRBJ2-6
clone_size: many
v_call: TRBV5-1
d_call: NA
cdr3_aa: CASSFLGGANVLTF
cdr3_nt: TGCGCCAGCAGCTTTCTGGGTGGGGCCAACGTCCTGACTTTC

j_call: TRBJ2-2
clone_size: few
v_call: TRBV6-2/TRBV6-3
d_call: TRBD2
cdr3_aa: CASSYREASGELFF
cdr3_nt: TGTGCCAGCAGTTACCGGGAGGCCTCCGGGGAGCTGTTTTTT

j_call: TRBJ2-3
clone_size: NA
v_call: TRBV24-1
d_call: NA
cdr3_aa: CATGKGGGADTQYF
cdr3_nt: TGTGCCACGGGGAAGGGAGGTGGAGCAGATACGCAGTATTTT

j_call: TRBJ1-5
clone_size: NA
v_call: TRBV27
d_call: NA
cdr3_aa: CASSFTGFQPQHF
cdr3_nt: TGTGCCAGCAGTTTTACAGGGTTTCAGCCCCAGCATTTT

j_call: TRBJ1-1
clone_size: few
v_call: TRBV27
d_call: NA
cdr3_aa: CASGRMNTEAFF
cdr3_nt: TGTGCCAGCGGACGGATGAACACTGAAGCTTTCTTT

j_call: TRBJ2-7
clone_size: NA
v_call: TRBV12-3/TRBV12-4
d_call: TRBD1
cdr3_aa: CASSLGRGQREQYF
cdr3_nt: TGTGCCAGCAGTTTGGGCAGGGGACAGCGGGAGCAGTACTTC

j_call: TRBJ2-7
clone_size: many
v_call: TRBV5-1
d_call: TRBD1
cdr3_aa: CASSPPGTGTYEQYF
cdr3_nt: TGCGCCAGCAGCCCCCCAGGGACAGGGACCTACGAGCAGTACTTC

j_call: TRBJ1-1
clone_size: many
v_call: TRBV2
d_call: NA
cdr3_aa: CASRATEPRSTEAFF
cdr3_nt: TGTGCCAGCAGGGCGACAGAACCAAGAAGCACTGAAGCTTTCTTT

j_call: TRBJ2-7
clone_size: many
v_call: TRBV7-6
d_call: NA
cdr3_aa: CASSRAYEQYF
cdr3_nt: TGTGCCAGCAGCAGGGCCTACGAGCAGTACTTC

j_call: TRBJ1-5
clone_size: many
v_call: TRBV4-3
d_call: NA
cdr3_aa: CASSQGRGFQPQHF
cdr3_nt: TGCGCCAGCAGCCAAGGTCGGGGGTTTCAGCCCCAGCATTTT

j_call: TRBJ1-5
clone_size: many
v_call: TRBV6-5
d_call: NA
cdr3_aa: CASGERERGNQPQHF
cdr3_nt: TGTGCCAGCGGTGAGAGGGAGCGCGGCAATCAGCCCCAGCATTTT

j_call: TRBJ2-2
clone_size: many
v_call: TRBV6-6
d_call: NA
cdr3_aa: CASSYSSHTGELFF
cdr3_nt: TGTGCCAGCAGTTACTCGTCGCACACCGGGGAGCTGTTTTTT

j_call: TRBJ2-2
clone_size: many
v_call: TRBV7-6
d_call: TRBD2
cdr3_aa: CASSLNPPGTTPGELFF
cdr3_nt: TGTGCCAGCAGCCTCAATCCGCCCGGGACTACCCCCGGGGAGCTGTTTTTT

j_call: TRBJ1-2
clone_size: few
v_call: TRBV9
d_call: NA
cdr3_aa: CASGGFNYGYTF
cdr3_nt: TGTGCCAGCGGGGGTTTTAACTATGGCTACACCTTC

j_call: TRBJ1-6
clone_size: many
v_call: TRBV6-1
d_call: NA
cdr3_aa: CASSETGSNSPLHF
cdr3_nt: TGTGCCAGCAGTGAAACGGGGTCCAATTCACCCCTCCACTTT

j_call: TRBJ1-1
clone_size: many
v_call: TRBV29-1
d_call: NA
cdr3_aa: CSVTGPTEAFF
cdr3_nt: TGCAGCGTCACCGGTCCCACAGAAGCTTTCTTT

j_call: TRBJ2-7
clone_size: NA
v_call: TRBV10-3
d_call: TRBD2
cdr3_aa: CAISDPGLAGGGVSDEQYF
cdr3_nt: TGTGCCATCAGTGATCCCGGACTAGCGGGAGGCGGGGTTTCGGACGAGCAGTACTTC

j_call: TRBJ1-4
clone_size: NA
v_call: TRBV7-9
d_call: TRBD1
cdr3_aa: CASSLVGTVNEKLFF
cdr3_nt: TGTGCCAGCAGCTTGGTAGGGACAGTTAATGAAAAACTGTTTTTT

j_call: TRBJ1-5
clone_size: many
v_call: TRBV9
d_call: TRBD1
cdr3_aa: CASSSRDREGGYSNQPQHF
cdr3_nt: TGTGCCAGCAGCTCCCGGGACAGGGAAGGGGGGTATAGCAATCAGCCCCAGCATTTT

j_call: TRBJ1-5
clone_size: NA
v_call: TRBV6-1
d_call: NA
cdr3_aa: CASTPGGSEDTQHF
cdr3_nt: TGTGCCAGCACCCCGGGCGGGAGTGAGGATACGCAGCATTTT

j_call: TRBJ2-7
clone_size: NA
v_call: TRBV6-5
d_call: NA
cdr3_aa: CASNDEGDEQYF
cdr3_nt: TGTGCCAGCAACGACGAGGGTGACGAGCAGTACTTC

j_call: TRBJ2-7
clone_size: NA
v_call: TRBV6-5
d_call: TRBD1
cdr3_aa: CASSKQGEDYEQYF
cdr3_nt: TGTGCCAGCAGCAAACAGGGGGAGGACTATGAGCAGTACTTC

j_call: TRBJ2-5
clone_size: many
v_call: TRBV24-1
d_call: NA
cdr3_aa: CATSDLPTEGTETQYF
cdr3_nt: TGTGCCACCAGTGACCTTCCCACAGAAGGAACAGAGACCCAGTACTTC

j_call: TRBJ2-6
clone_size: NA
v_call: TRBV20-1
d_call: TRBD1
cdr3_aa: CSASGTGISGANVLTF
cdr3_nt: TGCAGTGCCAGTGGGACAGGGATTTCTGGGGCCAACGTCCTGACTTTC

j_call: TRBJ1-4
clone_size: few
v_call: TRBV12-3/TRBV12-4
d_call: TRBD1
cdr3_aa: CASRLLPGQTTEGGEKLFF
cdr3_nt: TGTGCCAGCAGACTACTACCGGGACAGACAACTGAGGGGGGTGAAAAACTGTTTTTT

j_call: TRBJ1-1
clone_size: many
v_call: TRBV19
d_call: NA
cdr3_aa: CASSVSYRVNTEAFF
cdr3_nt: TGTGCCAGTAGTGTCTCTTACAGGGTTAACACTGAAGCTTTCTTT

j_call: TRBJ2-5
clone_size: NA
v_call: TRBV20-1
d_call: TRBD2
cdr3_aa: CSAGSGGPGMETQYF
cdr3_nt: TGCAGTGCTGGATCGGGAGGGCCCGGTATGGAGACCCAGTACTTC

j_call: TRBJ1-1
clone_size: NA
v_call: TRBV4-1
d_call: NA
cdr3_aa: CASSQVSGILNTEAFF
cdr3_nt: TGCGCCAGCAGCCAAGTATCGGGGATTCTAAACACTGAAGCTTTCTTT

j_call: TRBJ1-5
clone_size: many
v_call: TRBV27
d_call: NA
cdr3_aa: CASSTGTSQPQHF
cdr3_nt: TGTGCCAGCAGTACAGGGACCTCTCAGCCCCAGCATTTT

j_call: TRBJ2-1
clone_size: NA
v_call: TRBV19
d_call: NA
cdr3_aa: CASSIGLADNEQFF
cdr3_nt: TGTGCCAGTAGTATAGGCCTAGCAGACAATGAGCAGTTCTTC

j_call: TRBJ1-3
clone_size: many
v_call: TRBV14
d_call: NA
cdr3_aa: CASSPLTRNTIYF
cdr3_nt: TGTGCCAGCAGCCCCCTGACGCGGAACACCATATATTTT

j_call: TRBJ1-3
clone_size: many
v_call: TRBV19
d_call: NA
cdr3_aa: CASSTTGLGNTIYF
cdr3_nt: TGTGCCAGTAGTACTACAGGGTTGGGAAACACCATATATTTT

j_call: TRBJ1-3
clone_size: many
v_call: TRBV15
d_call: NA
cdr3_aa: CATSRDPGAGNTIYF
cdr3_nt: TGTGCCACCAGCAGAGATCCAGGGGCTGGAAACACCATATATTTT

j_call: TRBJ1-2
clone_size: NA
v_call: TRBV10-3
d_call: TRBD1
cdr3_aa: CAISEQGGYGYTF
cdr3_nt: TGTGCCATCAGTGAGCAGGGGGGATATGGCTACACCTTC

j_call: TRBJ2-7
clone_size: few
v_call: TRBV6-6
d_call: TRBD2
cdr3_aa: CASRATSGSKEQYF
cdr3_nt: TGTGCCAGCAGAGCGACTAGCGGGAGTAAGGAGCAGTACTTC

j_call: TRBJ2-3
clone_size: NA
v_call: TRBV6-5
d_call: NA
cdr3_aa: CATGWDTQYF
cdr3_nt: TGTGCTACGGGGTGGGATACGCAGTATTTT

j_call: TRBJ1-5
clone_size: many
v_call: TRBV20-1
d_call: NA
cdr3_aa: CSAISGDQPQHF
cdr3_nt: TGCAGTGCTATTTCAGGGGATCAGCCCCAGCATTTT